The 14 T cell receptor beta chains below all came from one sample that was sequenced in a study of blood T cell repertoires in COVID-19. Assay: immunoSEQ multiplex PCR; the TCRdb copy retains only in-frame clones and omits some. The sample records 45,000 to 60,000 clones, more than 75% being singletons. Input material: peripheral blood. The receptors stem from an elderly woman with acute or convalescent COVID-19.

The genes are TRBV6-5 and TRBJ2-7; maybe TRBD1 (5 bases). V was pared by 4 bases and J by 3 bases, with 13 bases between. The CDR3 consists of 14 residues. Germline V lookup: CDR1 MNHEY, CDR2 SVGAGI. Here the CDR3 reads CASSFRQGSYEQYF. DNA for the CDR3: TGTGCCAGCAGTTTTAGGCAGGGAAGCTACGAGCAGTACTTC.

The CDR3 here is CASRPGALNTGELFF. CDR3 coding DNA: TGCGCCAGCAGGCCAGGGGCCCTAAACACCGGGGAGCTGTTTTTT. The chain has TRBV5-1 and TRBJ2-2; maybe TRBD1 (6 bases). Germline V CDR1 and CDR2: SGHRS, YFSETQ. The germline V and J ends were trimmed by 5 bases and 2 bases, with 13 bases remaining between them. CDR3 length: 15 amino acids.

The table lists this clone with a count of one. The V and J genes are TRBV7-6 and TRBJ2-2, with 10 nucleotides matching TRBD1. V shed 5 bases and J 6 bases; nucleotides not matched to a gene: 9. CDR3 length: 16 residues. Germline V lookup: CDR1 SGHVS, CDR2 FNYEAQ. The CDR3 bases are TGTGCCAGCAGCCTAGGGACAGGGGAGGTGGCCGGGGAGCTGTTTTTT. Encoded protein: CASSLGTGEVAGELFF.

The V gene is TRBV29-1, the J gene TRBJ1-5; D remains ambiguous. The V and J ends lost 4 bases and 2 bases respectively, with 9 bases between them. This CDR3 region has 13 residues. Germline V CDR1 and CDR2: SQVTM, ANQGSEA. DNA for the CDR3: TGCAGCGTTGTTGGGCAGGGCAATCAGCCCCAGCATTTT. As protein: CSVVGQGNQPQHF.

The chain has TRBV5-1 and TRBJ2-7; D might be TRBD1 (6 bases). Trimming shortened V by 1 base and J by 2 bases, and 13 bases separated the two germline ends. This CDR3 contains 15 residues. Per the germline V gene, CDR1 is SGHRS and CDR2 is YFSETQ. In nucleotides, the CDR3 is TGCGCCAGCAGCTTGTCTGCAGGGGATGCCTACGAGCAGTACTTC. Residues: CASSLSAGDAYEQYF.

CDR3 bases: TGCGCCAGCAGTCGCGGGGGTACCTACAATGAGCAGTTCTTC. This codes for CASSRGGTYNEQFF. This chain uses TRBV5-1 with TRBJ2-1; TRBD2 aligns across 7 bases. The CDR3 is 14 residues long. CDR1 and CDR2 (germline): SGHRS, YFSETQ. V was clipped by 5 bases and J by 2 bases; unmatched bases: 4.

The chain has TRBV14 and TRBJ2-1, with D uncertain. V was pared by 2 bases and J by 4 bases, with 6 bases between. The CDR3 sequence is 13 residues long. Germline CDR1 reads SGHDN; CDR2 reads FVKESK. CDR3 DNA: TGTGCCAGCAGCCAACTAGAGTACAATGAGCAGTTCTTC. Its protein is CASSQLEYNEQFF.

The chain links TRBV6-5 to TRBJ2-3; no clear D. V lost 2 bases to trimming and J lost 3 bases, with 12 bases between them. The CDR3 consists of 15 residues. Germline CDR1 is MNHEY and CDR2 is SVGAGI. The CDR3: CASSYGHVWTDTQYF. CDR3 bases: TGTGCCAGCAGTTACGGGCATGTCTGGACAGATACGCAGTATTTT.

J is TRBJ2-2 and V is TRBV4-2; no clear D. CDR3 length equals 15 residues. The germline V gene encodes CDR1 LGHNA and CDR2 YNFKEQ. V lost 1 base and J lost 7, with 13 bases in between. This chain's CDR3 is CASSQVARGDGELFF. CDR3 DNA: TGTGCCAGCAGCCAAGTTGCCAGAGGAGACGGGGAGCTGTTTTTT.

The chain joins TRBV28 to TRBJ2-6; 7 bases map to TRBD1. CDR3 length equals 15 residues. CDR1 and CDR2 from the germline V gene are MDHEN and SYDVKM. After removal of 5 bases from V and 3 bases from J, the junction contained 4 bases not matched to a gene. Here the CDR3 reads CASSGTGVGANVLTF. CDR3 sequence (DNA): TGTGCCAGCAGTGGAACAGGGGTTGGGGCCAACGTCCTGACTTTC.

This clone was seen a few times. J is TRBJ1-2 and V is TRBV14; the D gene is possibly TRBD1 (5 bases). Germline values: CDR1 SGHDN, CDR2 FVKESK. Trimming stripped 3 bases from V and 7 bases from J, with 12 bases between. The CDR3 sequence is 13 residues long. The chain's CDR3 is CASSQGGVRGYTF. The CDR3 coding sequence is TGTGCCAGCAGCCAGGGAGGGGTTCGTGGCTACACCTTC. Based on the CDR3 plus reference TRBV14 and TRBJ1-2, the full variable domain is EAGVTQFPSHSVIEKGQTVTLRCDPISGHDNLYWYRRVMGKEIKFLLHFVKESKQDESGMPNNRFLAERTGGTYSTLKVQPAELEDSGVYFCASSQGGVRGYTFGSGTRLTVV.

V and J are TRBV19 and TRBJ1-5; D remains unclear. Per germline, CDR1 LNHDA and CDR2 SQIVND (reference sequence). The V gene lost 4 bases and the J gene lost 9 bases, with 13 bases spanning the gap. CDR3 length: 13 amino acids. CDR3 loop: CASSRSGSLPQHF. The CDR3 DNA reads TGTGCCAGTAGTAGGTCAGGTTCTTTGCCCCAGCATTTT.

The chain uses TRBV6-4 and TRBJ2-1, with D possibly being TRBD2 (6 bases). The CDR3 is 14 amino acids. The V gene's germline CDR1 is MRHNA and CDR2 SNTAGT. Trimming cost V 2 bases and J 3 bases, with 8 bases left between them. The CDR3 loop reads CASSDDGGYNEQFF. The CDR3 DNA is TGTGCCAGCAGTGACGACGGGGGCTACAATGAGCAGTTCTTC.

The V and J genes are TRBV7-2 and TRBJ2-6; tentatively, D is TRBD1 (6 bases). The length of the CDR3 is 15 residues. Germline assignment: CDR1 SGHTA and CDR2 FQGNSA. Trimming stripped 5 bases from V and 4 bases from J, with 12 bases between. This CDR3 reads CASSPGVWGANVLTF. The DNA for the CDR3 is TGTGCCAGCAGCCCAGGGGTTTGGGGGGCCAACGTCCTGACTTTC.